This TCR beta chain was identified during a study of blood T cell repertoires in COVID-19. Overall study: COVID-19 samples collected from the United States, Italy and Spain covered acute and convalescent phases.

This clone was observed a handful of times. In the source study's methods: Estimation of nucleated cell counts was performed using reference gene primer amplification. Sequenced by immunoSEQ multiplex PCR; TCRdb stores in-frame clones only, minus some. V and J calls plus clone size are reproduced from that table; the DNA served to infer D and trimming. The sample contains approximately 60,000 clones, under 80% of which appear only once. V was pared by 2 bases and J by 0 bases, with 16 bases between. CDR3 length: 17 amino acids. Germline CDR1 and CDR2: KGHDR and SFDVKD. Sample: peripheral blood. The chain uses TRBV24-1 and TRBJ2-7; D might be TRBD2 (6 bases). The source of this sequence is a man between 60 and 75 years old with acute or convalescent COVID-19. The CDR3 nucleotides read TGTGCCACCAGTGATTCCAGTTTCTCCGGGAGCTCCTACGAGCAGTACTTC. Its protein is CATSDSSFSGSSYEQYF.